Below are 18 T cell receptor beta chains sequenced from a single sample in a study of blood T cell repertoires in COVID-19 (dated by TCRdb to between 2020 and 2021). The receptor library was made with the immunoSEQ multiplex PCR assay. In its TCRdb copy, this immuneACCESS table keeps in-frame sequences only and misses some clones. Where compared with another copy, unresolved V genes explain less than half of these, and the others have no known cause. This sample holds 200,000 to 300,000 clones; about nine tenths were observed only once. 2.5% of the sample is taken by the ten largest. Material for sequencing was PBMCs or T cells enriched from blood (not recorded which). Receptors were obtained from a woman aged 40 to 50 with acute COVID-19.

This clone was recorded only once. This chain connects TRBV5-1 to TRBJ1-1; the D is unclear. The ends were cut back, 5 bases at V and 3 bases at J, with 17 bases in the middle. This CDR3 is 15 amino acids long. Germline V lookup: CDR1 SGHRS, CDR2 YFSETQ. Here the CDR3 DNA reads TGCGCCAGCAGAGGTTCACTCACCGGGGACACTGAAGCTTTCTTT. Translation gives CASRGSLTGDTEAFF.

This chain uses TRBV19 with TRBJ1-2, with 7 bases that match TRBD1. V was pared by 5 bases and J by 5 bases, with 8 bases of the junction left unmatched. This CDR3 comprises 14 residues. Looked up from germline, CDR1 is LNHDA and CDR2 is SQIVND (reference sequence). CDR3: CASSLRGQDYGYTF. In DNA, the CDR3 is TGTGCCAGTAGTCTTCGTGGACAGGATTATGGCTACACCTTC.

This clone was observed a handful of times. The chain joins TRBV15 to TRBJ2-7, with D uncertain. V lost 0 bases, J lost 0 bases, and 9 bases lay in between. This CDR3 has 15 residues. In germline, CDR1 is LNHNV, CDR2 YYDKDF (reference sequence). The CDR3 spells CATSRERATSYEQYF. DNA for the CDR3: TGTGCCACCAGCAGAGAGAGAGCTACCTCCTACGAGCAGTACTTC.

The J gene is TRBJ2-7, the V gene TRBV24-1, with D perhaps TRBD1 (7 bases). The V gene lost 2 bases and the J gene lost 6 bases, with 10 bases spanning the gap. The germline V gene encodes CDR1 KGHDR and CDR2 SFDVKD. The CDR3 has 13 amino acids. CDR3 amino acids: CATSDYRGGEQYF. For the CDR3, the DNA is TGTGCCACCAGTGATTACAGGGGAGGCGAGCAGTACTTC.

This chain's CDR3 is CASSLVGRAGVNYGYTF. In DNA, the CDR3 is TGTGCCAGCAGCTTAGTGGGTCGTGCAGGGGTTAACTATGGCTACACCTTC. The chain has TRBV7-9 and TRBJ1-2, with D perhaps TRBD1 (6 bases). Trimming took 1 base from V and 1 from J, leaving 16 bases between them. Looked up from germline, CDR1 is SEHNR and CDR2 is FQNEAQ (reference sequence). The CDR3 sequence is 17 residues long.

This rearrangement joins TRBV14 to TRBJ2-1, with TRBD2 identical over 16 bases. CDR1 is SGHDN and CDR2 is FVKESK in the germline V gene. V dropped 2 bases and J dropped 1; count of bases not matched to a gene: 5. This CDR3 is 19 amino acids long. DNA for the CDR3: TGTGCCAGCAGCCAACACGGGACTAGCGGGAGGGGTTCCTACAATGAGCAGTTCTTC. It yields the protein CASSQHGTSGRGSYNEQFF. The variable domain in full, with the rest retrieved from reference TRBV14 and TRBJ2-1, is EAGVTQFPSHSVIEKGQTVTLRCDPISGHDNLYWYRRVMGKEIKFLLHFVKESKQDESGMPNNRFLAERTGGTYSTLKVQPAELEDSGVYFCASSQHGTSGRGSYNEQFFGPGTRLTVL.

The CDR3 DNA sequence: TGTGCCAGCAGCTTTAGCGATATAACCTACGAGCAGTACGTC. Translation gives CASSFSDITYEQYV. The rearrangement uses TRBV7-2 and TRBJ2-7; possibly TRBD2 for D (5 bases). Trimming cost V 3 bases and J 2 bases, with 11 bases left between them. This CDR3 comprises 14 residues. Germline V gene sequence: CDR1 SGHTA, CDR2 FQGNSA.

The chain recombines TRBV25-1 with TRBJ1-2; the match to TRBD1 covers 7 bases. The ends lost 3 bases at V and 4 bases at J; junction bases unmatched: 11. Germline CDR1 and CDR2: MGHDK and SYGVNS. The CDR3 is 16 amino acids. Here the CDR3 DNA reads TGTGCCAGCAGTGATCGCCCTAGGACAGGCGGCTATGGCTACACCTTC. Translated, it gives CASSDRPRTGGYGYTF.

The genes are TRBV5-4 and TRBJ1-2; a weak D match, TRBD1 (6 bases). Germline V gene lookup returns CDR1 SGHNT and CDR2 YYREEE (reference sequence). The V end was cut by 3 bases, the J end by 0 bases, with 9 bases between. The CDR3 has 14 residues. The CDR3 protein is CASSSGQSNYGYTF. CDR3 coding DNA: TGTGCCAGCAGCTCCGGACAGTCTAACTATGGCTACACCTTC.

V gene TRBV3-1 (or the pseudogene TRBV3-2) combines with J gene TRBJ1-5, with D hard to call. The CDR3 is made up of 13 amino acids. Germline V CDR1 and CDR2: LGHDT, YNNKEL (reference sequence). Deletions cut 1 base from V and 6 bases from J, with 7 bases between. CDR3 amino acids: CASSQGRGQPQHF. The CDR3 DNA reads TGTGCCAGCAGCCAAGGGCGCGGTCAGCCCCAGCATTTT.

In nucleotides, the CDR3 is TGTGCCAGCAGTCTTGACAGGGGGATGGATGGCTACACCTTC. Its translation: CASSLDRGMDGYTF. This chain uses TRBV6-2 or TRBV6-3 with TRBJ1-2; 9 positions agree with TRBD1. The CDR3 totals 14 residues. Germline CDR1 and CDR2: MNHEY and SVGEGT. V shed 5 bases and J 6 bases; nucleotides not matched to a gene: 7.

The chain combines TRBV27 with TRBJ1-3; 8 nucleotides match TRBD1. The CDR3 runs to 16 residues. After removal of 3 bases from V and 1 base from J, the junction contained 5 bases not matched to a gene. CDR1 is MNHEY and CDR2 is SMNVEV in the germline V gene (reference sequence). The CDR3 sequence is CASSFRQGLSGNTIYF. The CDR3 DNA sequence: TGTGCCAGCAGTTTTCGACAGGGGTTGTCTGGAAACACCATATATTTT.

V and J are TRBV5-1 and TRBJ2-1; 12 positions agree with TRBD1. Germline trimming cut 1 base from V and 6 bases from J; bases unmatched to any gene: 2. The germline V gene encodes CDR1 SGHRS and CDR2 YFSETQ. This CDR3 is 15 amino acids long. The CDR3, as DNA: TGCGCCAGCAGCTTGAGGGACAGGGGGCTCAATGAGCAGTTCTTC. Its translation is CASSLRDRGLNEQFF.

This sequence joins TRBV12-3 or TRBV12-4 and TRBJ2-1, with D maybe TRBD2 (6 bases). The CDR3 extends over 11 amino acids. Trimming stripped 6 bases from V and 10 bases from J, with 10 bases between. CDR3 loop: CASRRAGEQFF. CDR3 DNA: TGTGCCAGCAGGCGGGCGGGGGAGCAGTTCTTC.

This rearrangement joins TRBV5-5 to TRBJ2-1; 12 bases agree with TRBD2. Per the germline V gene, CDR1 is SGHKS and CDR2 is YYEKEE (reference sequence). The CDR3 consists of 17 residues. V dropped 0 bases and J dropped 8; count of bases not matched to a gene: 9. The CDR3 loop is CASSLVPLAGGGDEQFF. The CDR3 DNA follows: TGTGCCAGCAGCTTGGTCCCCCTAGCGGGAGGGGGTGATGAGCAGTTCTTC. Full variable domain (rest looked up from reference TRBV5-5 and TRBJ2-1): DAGVTQSPTHLIKTRGQQVTLRCSPISGHKSVSWYQQVLGQGPQFIFQYYEKEERGRGNFPDRFSARQFPNYSSELNVNALLLGDSALYLCASSLVPLAGGGDEQFFGPGTRLTVL.

This clone turned up a few times. CDR3 amino acids: CASTLSTSGFKEQFF. DNA of the CDR3: TGTGCCAGCACCCTTTCGACTAGCGGTTTCAAGGAGCAGTTCTTC. The chain carries TRBV6-4 and TRBJ2-1, with 9 bases matching TRBD2. Germline V gene lookup returns CDR1 MRHNA and CDR2 SNTAGT. The CDR3 is made up of 15 amino acids. J lost 10 bases, V lost 7 bases, and 14 bases had no gene match.

CDR3 nucleotide sequence: TGTGCCAGCAGCTTAGCCCTCAGGGCTGGCGGTAATTCACCCCTCCACTTT. Its protein is CASSLALRAGGNSPLHF. The chain joins TRBV7-8 to TRBJ1-6; D perhaps matches TRBD1 (5 bases). The germline gives CDR1 SGHVS, CDR2 FQNEAQ. The CDR3 has 17 amino acids. V dropped 0 bases and J dropped 6 bases, with 15 bases sitting between them.

As DNA, the CDR3 is TGTGCCAGCAGCCAAGGGTGGTCGGGCTCCTACGAGCAGTACGTC. Its protein product is CASSQGWSGSYEQYV. The chain recombines TRBV3-1 (or the pseudogene TRBV3-2) with TRBJ2-7; unclear D gene. This CDR3 has 15 residues. In germline, CDR1 is LGHDT, CDR2 YNNKEL (reference sequence). Trimming stripped 1 base from V and 0 bases from J, with 10 bases between.